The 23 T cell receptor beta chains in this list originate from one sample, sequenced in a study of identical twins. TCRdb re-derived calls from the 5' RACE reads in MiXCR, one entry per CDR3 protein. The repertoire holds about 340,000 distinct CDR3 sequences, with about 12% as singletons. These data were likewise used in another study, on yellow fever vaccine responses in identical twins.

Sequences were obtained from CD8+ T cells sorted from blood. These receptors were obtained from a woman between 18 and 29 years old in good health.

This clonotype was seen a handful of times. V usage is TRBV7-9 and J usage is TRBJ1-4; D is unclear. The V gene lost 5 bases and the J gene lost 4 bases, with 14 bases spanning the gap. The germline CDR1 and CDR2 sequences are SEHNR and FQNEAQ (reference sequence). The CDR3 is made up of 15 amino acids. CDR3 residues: CASSLRSGVNEKLFF. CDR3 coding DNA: TGTGCCAGCAGCCTAAGAAGTGGGGTTAATGAAAAACTGTTTTTT.

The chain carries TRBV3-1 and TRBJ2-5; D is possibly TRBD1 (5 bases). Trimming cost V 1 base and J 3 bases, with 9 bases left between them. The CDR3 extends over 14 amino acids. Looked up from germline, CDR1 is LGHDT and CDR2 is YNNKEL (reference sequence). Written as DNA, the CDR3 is TGTGCCAGCAGCCAAGTTTTACAGGAAGAGACCCAGTACTTC. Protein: CASSQVLQEETQYF.

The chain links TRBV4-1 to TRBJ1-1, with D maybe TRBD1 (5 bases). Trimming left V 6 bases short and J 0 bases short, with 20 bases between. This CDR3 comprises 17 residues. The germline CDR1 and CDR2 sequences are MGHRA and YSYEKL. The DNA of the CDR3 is TGCGCCAGCAGTCCGTACGGACCAGAGGGGTTGAACACTGAAGCTTTCTTT. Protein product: CASSPYGPEGLNTEAFF.

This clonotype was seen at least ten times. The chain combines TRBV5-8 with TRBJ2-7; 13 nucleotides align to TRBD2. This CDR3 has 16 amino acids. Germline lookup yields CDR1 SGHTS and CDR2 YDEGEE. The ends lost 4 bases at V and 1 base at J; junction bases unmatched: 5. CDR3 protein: CASSIGLAGDSYEQYF. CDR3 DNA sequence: TGTGCCAGCAGCATTGGACTAGCGGGAGATTCCTACGAGCAGTACTTC.

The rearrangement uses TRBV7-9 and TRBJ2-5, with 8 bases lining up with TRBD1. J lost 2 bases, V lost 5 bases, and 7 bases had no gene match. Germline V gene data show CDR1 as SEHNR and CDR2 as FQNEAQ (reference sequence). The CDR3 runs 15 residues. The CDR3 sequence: CASSEPQGDQETQYF. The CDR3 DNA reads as TGTGCCAGCAGCGAGCCACAGGGGGATCAAGAGACCCAGTACTTC.

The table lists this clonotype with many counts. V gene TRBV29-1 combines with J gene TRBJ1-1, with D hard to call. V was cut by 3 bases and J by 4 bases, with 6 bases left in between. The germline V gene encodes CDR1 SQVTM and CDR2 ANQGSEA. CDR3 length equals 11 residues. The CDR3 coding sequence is TGCAGCGTTGAGAAGGGCACTGAAGCTTTCTTT. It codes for CSVEKGTEAFF.

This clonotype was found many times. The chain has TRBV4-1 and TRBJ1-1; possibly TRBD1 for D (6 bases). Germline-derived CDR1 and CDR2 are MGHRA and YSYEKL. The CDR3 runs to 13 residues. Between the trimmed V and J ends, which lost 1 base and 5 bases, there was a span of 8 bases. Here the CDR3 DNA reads TGCGCCAGCAGCCAAGGGGGGCGTACTGAAGCTTTCTTT. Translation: CASSQGGRTEAFF.

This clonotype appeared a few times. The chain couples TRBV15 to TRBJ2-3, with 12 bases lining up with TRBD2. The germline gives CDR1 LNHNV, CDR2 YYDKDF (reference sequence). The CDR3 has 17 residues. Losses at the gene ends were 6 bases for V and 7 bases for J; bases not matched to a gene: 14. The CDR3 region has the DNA TGTGCCACCAGACCAAGGACTAGCGGGAAAGTAGTGAATACGCAGTATTTT. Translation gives CATRPRTSGKVVNTQYF. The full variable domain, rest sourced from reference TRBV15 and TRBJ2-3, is DAMVIQNPRYQVTQFGKPVTLSCSQTLNHNVMYWYQQKSSQAPKLLFHYYDKDFNNEADTPDNFQSRRPNTSFCFLDIRSPGLGDTAMYLCATRPRTSGKVVNTQYFGPGTRLTVL.

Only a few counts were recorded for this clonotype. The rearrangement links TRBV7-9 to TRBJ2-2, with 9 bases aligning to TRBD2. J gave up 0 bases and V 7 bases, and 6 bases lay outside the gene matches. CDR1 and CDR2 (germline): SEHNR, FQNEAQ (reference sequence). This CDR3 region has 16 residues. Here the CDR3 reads CASMGASGTNTGELFF. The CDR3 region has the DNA TGTGCCAGCATGGGGGCTAGCGGGACGAACACCGGGGAGCTGTTTTTT.

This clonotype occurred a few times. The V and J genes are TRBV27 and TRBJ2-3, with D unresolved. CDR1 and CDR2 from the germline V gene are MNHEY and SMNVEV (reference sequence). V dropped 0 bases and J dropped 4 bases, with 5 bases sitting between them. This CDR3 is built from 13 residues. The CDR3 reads CASSLSWSDTQYF. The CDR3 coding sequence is TGTGCCAGCAGTTTATCTTGGTCAGATACGCAGTATTTT.

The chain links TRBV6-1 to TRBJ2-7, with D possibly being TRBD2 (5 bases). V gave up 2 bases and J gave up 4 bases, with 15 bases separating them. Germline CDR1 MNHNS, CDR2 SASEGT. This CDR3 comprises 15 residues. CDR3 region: CASSETGVGGYEQYV. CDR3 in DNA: TGTGCCAGCAGTGAAACCGGGGTTGGTGGATACGAGCAGTACGTC.

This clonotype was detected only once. DNA of the CDR3: TGCAGTGCCCGAGAACTAGCGGGGTCAAGAGATACGCAGTATTTT. It yields the protein CSARELAGSRDTQYF. This chain uses TRBV20-1 with TRBJ2-3; TRBD2 agrees at 10 bases. The CDR3 consists of 15 residues. Germline V CDR1 and CDR2: DFQATT, SNEGSKA (reference sequence). The trim removed 6 bases at V and 5 bases at J, leaving 11 bases unmatched.

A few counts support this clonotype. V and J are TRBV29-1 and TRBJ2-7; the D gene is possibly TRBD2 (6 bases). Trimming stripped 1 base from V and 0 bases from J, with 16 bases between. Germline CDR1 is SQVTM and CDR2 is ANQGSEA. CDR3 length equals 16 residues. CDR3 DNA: TGCAGCGTTGAAGGACCCGTCGGGCGGGACTCCTACGAGCAGTACTTC. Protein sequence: CSVEGPVGRDSYEQYF.

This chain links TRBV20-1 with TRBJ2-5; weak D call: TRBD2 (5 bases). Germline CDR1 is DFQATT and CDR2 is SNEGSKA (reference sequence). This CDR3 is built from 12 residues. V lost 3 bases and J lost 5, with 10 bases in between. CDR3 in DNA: TGCAGTGCTAGCGTCGGCGGGGAGACCCAGTACTTC. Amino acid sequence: CSASVGGETQYF.

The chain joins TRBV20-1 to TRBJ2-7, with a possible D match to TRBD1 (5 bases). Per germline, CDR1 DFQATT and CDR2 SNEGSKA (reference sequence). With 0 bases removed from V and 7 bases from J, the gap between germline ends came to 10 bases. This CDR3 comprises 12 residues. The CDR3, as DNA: TGCAGTGCTAGAGACAGGGTGTGGGAGCAGTACGTC. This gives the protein CSARDRVWEQYV.

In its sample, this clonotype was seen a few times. For the CDR3, the DNA is TGTGCCATCAGTGAGACTAGCGGCAGCTCCTACAATGAGCAGTTCTTC. It specifies CAISETSGSSYNEQFF. This rearrangement joins TRBV10-3 to TRBJ2-1; 8 nucleotides match TRBD2. Germline V gene sequence: CDR1 ENHRY, CDR2 SYGVKD. The CDR3 totals 16 residues. J gave up 0 bases and V 2 bases, and 3 bases lay outside the gene matches.

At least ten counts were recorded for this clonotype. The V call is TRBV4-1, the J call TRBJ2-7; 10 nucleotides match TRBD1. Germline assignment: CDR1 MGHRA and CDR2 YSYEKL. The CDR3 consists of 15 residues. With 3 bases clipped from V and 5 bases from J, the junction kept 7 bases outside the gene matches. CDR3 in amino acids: CASSHSRQGANEQYF. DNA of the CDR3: TGCGCCAGCAGCCACAGTCGACAGGGGGCTAACGAGCAGTACTTC.

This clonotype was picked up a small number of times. The CDR3 DNA is TGTGCCAGCAGTGTAGGCTGGACTGAAGCTTTCTTT. This sequence encodes CASSVGWTEAFF. The chain couples TRBV6-1 to TRBJ1-1; D gene uncertain. This CDR3 contains 12 residues. The germline CDR1 and CDR2 sequences are MNHNS and SASEGT. V shed 4 bases and J shed 5 bases, with 8 bases lying between them.

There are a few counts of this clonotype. The CDR3 region is CASSLLTSTYNEQFF. The CDR3 coding sequence is TGTGCCAGCAGCTTACTGACTTCGACGTACAATGAGCAGTTCTTC. This sequence joins TRBV7-2 and TRBJ2-1; D is unresolved. This CDR3 spans 15 amino acids. From germline, CDR1 is SGHTA and CDR2 FQGNSA. Deletions cut 2 bases from V and 4 bases from J, with 12 bases between. The whole variable domain, filled in from reference TRBV7-2 and TRBJ2-1, reads GAGVSQSPSNKVTEKGKDVELRCDPISGHTALYWYRQSLGQGLEFLIYFQGNSAPDKSGLPSDRFSAERTGGSVSTLTIQRTQQEDSAVYLCASSLLTSTYNEQFFGPGTRLTVL.

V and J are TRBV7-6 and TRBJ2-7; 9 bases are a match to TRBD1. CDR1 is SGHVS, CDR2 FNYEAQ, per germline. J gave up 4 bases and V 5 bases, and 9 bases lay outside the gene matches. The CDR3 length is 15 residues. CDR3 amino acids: CASSPWTGAAYEQYF. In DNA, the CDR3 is TGTGCCAGCAGCCCATGGACAGGGGCGGCGTACGAGCAGTACTTC.

The DNA for the CDR3 is TGTGCCAGCAGCTGGTTGGCGAGGGACCCCACAGATACGCAGTATTTT. This encodes CASSWLARDPTDTQYF. The chain couples TRBV5-6 to TRBJ2-3, with D perhaps being TRBD1 or TRBD2 (5 bases each). The V end lost 3 bases, the J end lost 2 bases, and 16 bases lay between the germline ends. The CDR3 totals 16 residues. The germline V gene has CDR1 SGHDT and CDR2 YYEEEE.

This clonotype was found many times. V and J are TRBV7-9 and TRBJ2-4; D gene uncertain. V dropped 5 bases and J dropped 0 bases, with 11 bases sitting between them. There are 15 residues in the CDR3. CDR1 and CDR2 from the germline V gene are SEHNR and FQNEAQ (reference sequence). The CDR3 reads CASSPSEIAKNIQYF. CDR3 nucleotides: TGTGCCAGCAGCCCCTCGGAGATAGCCAAAAACATTCAGTACTTC.

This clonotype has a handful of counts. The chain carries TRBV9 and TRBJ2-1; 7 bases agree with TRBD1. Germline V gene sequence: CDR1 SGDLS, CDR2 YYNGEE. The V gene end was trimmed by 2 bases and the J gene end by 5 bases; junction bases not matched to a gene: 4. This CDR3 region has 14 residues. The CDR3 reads CASSVRDRHNEQFF. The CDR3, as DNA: TGTGCCAGCAGCGTCCGGGACAGACACAATGAGCAGTTCTTC.